A selection of T cell receptor beta chains follows, all from one sample in a study of human T cells and chemical hapten exposure. TCRdb reanalysed the RACE reads using MiXCR and keeps one entry per CDR3 protein. This sample has some 80,000 distinct CDR3 sequences; 11% occur once, and the top ten carry about 1.6%. This material consisted of whole blood, taken in connection with sensitization to the hapten diphenylcyclopropenone (DPC). The receptors were gathered from a man aged 18-30 years with alopecia areata. Some clones in this sample may be carry-over from other donors' samples. Each CDR3 is given with its conserved first and last residue. The order of the fields is J gene, D gene, clone size, V gene, CDR3 DNA, CDR3 protein. D genes are given only for firm matches. Where a row states a size, it is once, few, many or the class of an expanded clone; other rows omit it.

TRBJ1-5	.	.	TRBV7-9	TGTGCCAGCAGCACAGAGGGGGGTCCTCTCAATCAGCCCCAGCATTTT	CASSTEGGPLNQPQHF
TRBJ1-1	TRBD1	few	TRBV4-1	TGCGCCAGCAGCCAAGGTGACAGGGTCGGCACTGAAGCTTTCTTT	CASSQGDRVGTEAFF
TRBJ2-1	.	.	TRBV7-9	TGTGCCAGCAGCCGTGGACTCGATGAGCAGTTCTTC	CASSRGLDEQFF
TRBJ2-7	TRBD1	many	TRBV7-2	TGTGCCAGCAGCTTATCCGGGACAGGGGGGTACGAGCAGTACTTC	CASSLSGTGGYEQYF
TRBJ2-5	.	.	TRBV5-1	TGCGCCAGCAGGGCCCGAGCCGACAAGACCCAGTACTTC	CASRARADKTQYF
TRBJ2-5	.	many	TRBV7-8	TGTGCCAGCAGCCGCGCGGGGAGTGGAGAGACCCAGTACTTC	CASSRAGSGETQYF
TRBJ1-2	.	.	TRBV18	TGTGCCAGCTCACCAGGGGCCTATGGCTACACCTTC	CASSPGAYGYTF
TRBJ2-7	.	many	TRBV6-2/TRBV6-3	TGTGCCAGCAGTATCCCCCCGCCGGGGATCTACGAGCAGTACTTC	CASSIPPPGIYEQYF
TRBJ1-2	.	.	TRBV27	TGTGCCAGCAGTTTATCGATCGAGACAATGGGCTATGGCTACACCTTC	CASSLSIETMGYGYTF
TRBJ2-2	.	.	TRBV6-1	TGTGCCAGCAGTAAGGGGACTAACACCGGGGAGCTGTTTTTT	CASSKGTNTGELFF
TRBJ2-5	.	few	TRBV7-6	TGTGCCAGCAGCTTAGCGTTCCAGGGACGGAAGGAGACCCAGTACTTC	CASSLAFQGRKETQYF
TRBJ2-7	TRBD1	many	TRBV28	TGTGCCAGCAGTAGACAGGGGAAGCTCTCCTACGAGCAGTACTTC	CASSRQGKLSYEQYF
TRBJ2-7	TRBD1	many	TRBV6-2/TRBV6-3	TGTGCCAGCAGATTGGACAGGGCTTTGTACGAGCAGTACTTC	CASRLDRALYEQYF
TRBJ1-6	.	many	TRBV27	TGTGCCAGCAGTAGGGGTCAGCAAGACTCCTATAATTCACCCCTCCACTTT	CASSRGQQDSYNSPLHF
TRBJ1-5	.	.	TRBV10-2	TGCGCCAGCACCTACGGACAGCTCAATCAGCCCCAGCATTTT	CASTYGQLNQPQHF
TRBJ1-1	.	many	TRBV7-3	TGTGCCAGCAGCTTAACAGTAAACACTGAAGCTTTCTTT	CASSLTVNTEAFF
TRBJ1-5	TRBD1	few	TRBV20-1	TGCAGTGCCCTCGGACAGGGATGGGACAATCAGCCCCAGCATTTT	CSALGQGWDNQPQHF
TRBJ1-1	TRBD1	once	TRBV4-1	TGCGCCAGCAGCCAAGTATGGACAGGGTATCAAGCTTTCTTT	CASSQVWTGYQAFF
TRBJ2-3	.	many	TRBV18	TGTGCCAGCTCACCCCAGGGATTCACAGATACGCAGTATTTT	CASSPQGFTDTQYF
TRBJ1-5	.	.	TRBV5-6	TGTGCCAGCAGCTCGCAGGGGTATAGCAATCAGCCCCAGCATTTT	CASSSQGYSNQPQHF
TRBJ1-2	.	.	TRBV11-2	TGTGCCAGCAGCTTAGATTCCCCGTTGGGTGGCTACACCTTC	CASSLDSPLGGYTF
TRBJ1-2	TRBD1	many	TRBV7-3	TGTGCCAGCAGCTCCGACAGGGGGACGACCGGCTACACCTTC	CASSSDRGTTGYTF
TRBJ2-1	TRBD1	few	TRBV19	TGTGCCAGTAGACCGACGGGACAGGGTATCTATGAGCAGTTCTTC	CASRPTGQGIYEQFF
TRBJ2-4	TRBD1	few	TRBV20-1	TGCAGTGCTAGCAGGGGGTTCCCAAAAAACATTCAGTACTTC	CSASRGFPKNIQYF
TRBJ1-5	.	many	TRBV19	TGTGCCAGTAGTATCGGGCAGAATCGGGATCAGCCCCAGCATTTT	CASSIGQNRDQPQHF
TRBJ2-2	.	few	TRBV7-9	TGTGCCAGCAGCTTAGGGGAGCTGTTTTTT	CASSLGELFF
TRBJ2-3	.	many	TRBV7-9	TGTGCCAGCAGCTTAACAGGGACAGATACGCAGTATTTT	CASSLTGTDTQYF
TRBJ2-3	TRBD2	few	TRBV12-3/TRBV12-4	TGTGCCAGCAGTCTAGCGGGGGACACAGATACGCAGTATTTT	CASSLAGDTDTQYF
TRBJ2-2	TRBD1	many	TRBV7-7	TGTGCCAGCAGCTTTGGCAGGGGGCACACCGGGGAGCTGTTTTTT	CASSFGRGHTGELFF
TRBJ2-5	TRBD1	many	TRBV4-1	TGCGCCAGCAGCCAAACAACAGGGGGCTGGGAGACCCAGTACTTC	CASSQTTGGWETQYF
TRBJ1-6	.	.	TRBV6-6	TGTGCCAGCAGTACAGGGAAGCGCTCACCCCTCCACTTT	CASSTGKRSPLHF
TRBJ2-6	.	many	TRBV7-3	TGTGCCAGCAGCTTAGACAACTCTGGGGCCAACGTCCTGACTTTC	CASSLDNSGANVLTF
TRBJ2-3	TRBD2	many	TRBV14	TGTGCCAGCAGCCAAGTCGGGGGGGCCACAGATACGCAGTATTTT	CASSQVGGATDTQYF
TRBJ2-3	.	few	TRBV7-9	TGTGCCAGCAGCACCCGGGACACCAAATCCACAGATACGCAGTATTTT	CASSTRDTKSTDTQYF
TRBJ2-5	.	few	TRBV7-6	TGTGCCAGCAGCTTAGCCGATGTATTCAGGGGTGAGACCCAGTACTTC	CASSLADVFRGETQYF
TRBJ2-5	TRBD2	few	TRBV2	TGTGCCAGCCGGGAGGGACCCGGAGAGACCCAGTACTTC	CASREGPGETQYF
TRBJ2-4	.	many	TRBV19	TGTGCCAGTAGTATACCTCCCCGGCCGTCCTTCAAAAACATTCAGTACTTC	CASSIPPRPSFKNIQYF
TRBJ2-1	.	few	TRBV11-1	TGTGCCAGCAGCAACTACAATGAGCAGTTCTTC	CASSNYNEQFF
TRBJ2-4	TRBD2	.	TRBV12-3/TRBV12-4	TGTGCCACCAGACTAGCGGGGGGGCGAAGCATTCAGTACTTC	CATRLAGGRSIQYF
TRBJ2-6	.	few	TRBV5-6	TGTGCCAGCAGCTTTGTGTCTGGGGCCAACGTCCTGACTTTC	CASSFVSGANVLTF
TRBJ1-4	.	few	TRBV4-1	TGCGCCAGCAGCCAAGATCCCAGAAATGAAAAACTGTTTTTT	CASSQDPRNEKLFF
TRBJ2-7	.	.	TRBV6-2/TRBV6-3	TGTGCCAGCAGTTACTCGGGAACCTACGAGCAGTACTTC	CASSYSGTYEQYF
TRBJ1-5	TRBD1	few	TRBV19	TGTGCCAGTAGTCCGACAGGGGATAATCAGCCCCAGCATTTT	CASSPTGDNQPQHF
TRBJ2-6	.	.	TRBV7-2	TGTGCCAGCAGCACGCAGGGCGGCTCTGGGGCCAACGTCCTGACTTTC	CASSTQGGSGANVLTF
TRBJ2-3	.	few	TRBV5-4	TGTGCCAGCAGCTTGGGACAGCGAGATACGCAGTATTTT	CASSLGQRDTQYF
TRBJ2-2	TRBD2	few	TRBV7-8	TGTGCCAGCAGCACGGGACTAGCGGGGGGGCCTGTCAACACCGGGGAGCTGTTTTTT	CASSTGLAGGPVNTGELFF
TRBJ1-1	.	.	TRBV7-2	TGTGCCAGCAGCTTAGGGGCCCCTGGGGTGAACACTGAAGCTTTCTTT	CASSLGAPGVNTEAFF
TRBJ2-1	.	.	TRBV3-1	TGTGCCAGCAGCCAAGAATACAATGAGCAGTTCTTC	CASSQEYNEQFF
TRBJ2-2	.	many	TRBV2	TGTGCCAGCAAGGAAACAGGCGCGAACACCGGGGAGCTGTTTTTT	CASKETGANTGELFF
TRBJ2-3	.	many	TRBV20-1	TGCAGTGCTAGAGACTCTCGGTATTTT	CSARDSRYF